This T cell receptor beta chain was sequenced during a study of blood T cell repertoires in COVID-19. In the study overall: Samples of COVID-19 (acute and convalescent) were obtained from the United States, Italy and Spain. T cells, B-cell-depleted T cells, or PBMCs provided the cDNA or gDNA that served as material.

Cohort placement rested on clinical history that participants reported themselves. This clone was observed a single time. The data were produced by immunoSEQ multiplex PCR, yet TCRdb's version contains in-frame clones alone and is incomplete. Here the sample spans around 340,000 clones, approximately 83% being singletons. Germline CDR1 SGHDT, CDR2 YYEEEE. CDR3 length: 14 amino acids. J lost 6 bases, V lost 0 bases, and 5 bases had no gene match. This chain links TRBV5-6 with TRBJ2-7; 8 bases match TRBD1. What was sequenced was PBMCs or T cells enriched from blood (not recorded which). The TCR was taken from a woman between 40 and 50 years old with acute COVID-19. The DNA of the CDR3 is TGTGCCAGCAGCTTGGGGACAGGGATGCTCGAGCAGTACTTC. It is translated as CASSLGTGMLEQYF.